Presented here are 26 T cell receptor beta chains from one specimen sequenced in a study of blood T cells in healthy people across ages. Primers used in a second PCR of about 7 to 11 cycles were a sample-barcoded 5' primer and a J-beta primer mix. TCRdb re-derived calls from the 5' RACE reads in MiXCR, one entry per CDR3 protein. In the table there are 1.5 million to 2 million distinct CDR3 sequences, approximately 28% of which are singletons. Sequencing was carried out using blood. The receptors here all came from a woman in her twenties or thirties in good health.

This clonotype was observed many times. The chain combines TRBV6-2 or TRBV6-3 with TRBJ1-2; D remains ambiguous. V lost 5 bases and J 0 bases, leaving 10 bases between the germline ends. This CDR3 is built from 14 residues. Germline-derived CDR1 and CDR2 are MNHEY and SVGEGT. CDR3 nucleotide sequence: TGTGCCAGCAGTACCTCCCGCACTAACTATGGCTACACCTTC. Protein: CASSTSRTNYGYTF.

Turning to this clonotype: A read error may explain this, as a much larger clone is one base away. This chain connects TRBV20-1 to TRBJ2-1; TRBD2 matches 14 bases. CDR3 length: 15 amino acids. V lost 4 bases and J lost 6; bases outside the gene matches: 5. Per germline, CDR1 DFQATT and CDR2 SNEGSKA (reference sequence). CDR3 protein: CSANPGLAGGNEQFF. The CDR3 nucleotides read TGCAGTGCTAACCCTGGACTAGCGGGAGGCAATGAGCAGTTCTTC.

The CDR3 DNA reads TGTGCCTGGAGTGTCGGACTAGCGGATTACAATGAGCAGTTCTTC. The encoded protein is CAWSVGLADYNEQFF. V is TRBV30 and J is TRBJ2-1, with TRBD2 matching 10 bases. The V gene end was trimmed by 0 bases and the J gene end by 4 bases; junction bases not matched to a gene: 3. CDR3 length: 15 residues. Per the germline V gene, CDR1 is GTSNPN and CDR2 is SVGIG (reference sequence).

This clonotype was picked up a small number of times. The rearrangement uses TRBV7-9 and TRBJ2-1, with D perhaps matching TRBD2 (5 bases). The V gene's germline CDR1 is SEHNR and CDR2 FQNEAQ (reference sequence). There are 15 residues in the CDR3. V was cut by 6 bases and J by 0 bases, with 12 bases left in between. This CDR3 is CASSPTRSSYNEQFF. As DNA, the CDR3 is TGTGCCAGCAGTCCTACTAGGAGCTCCTACAATGAGCAGTTCTTC.

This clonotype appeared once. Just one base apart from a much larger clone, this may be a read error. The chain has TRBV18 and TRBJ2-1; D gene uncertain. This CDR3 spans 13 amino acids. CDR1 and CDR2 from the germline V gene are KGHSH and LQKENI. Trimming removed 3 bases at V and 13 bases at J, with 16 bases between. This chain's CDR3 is CASSPTTQETQFF. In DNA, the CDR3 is TGTGCCAGCTCACCGACGACTCAGGAGACCCAGTTCTTC.

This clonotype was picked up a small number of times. The CDR3 reads CASKVGQPYNEQFF. DNA of the CDR3: TGTGCCAGCAAGGTCGGTCAGCCTTACAATGAGCAGTTCTTC. The rearrangement joins TRBV2 to TRBJ2-1; D unclear. The CDR3 runs 14 residues. Germline V lookup: CDR1 SNHLY, CDR2 FYNNEI. The germline V and J ends were trimmed by 7 bases and 4 bases, with 14 bases remaining between them. Complete variable domain (other parts from reference TRBV2 and TRBJ2-1): EPEVTQTPSHQVTQMGQEVILRCVPISNHLYFYWYRQILGQKVEFLVSFYNNEISEKSEIFDDQFSVERPDGSNFTLKIRSTKLEDSAMYFCASKVGQPYNEQFFGPGTRLTVL.

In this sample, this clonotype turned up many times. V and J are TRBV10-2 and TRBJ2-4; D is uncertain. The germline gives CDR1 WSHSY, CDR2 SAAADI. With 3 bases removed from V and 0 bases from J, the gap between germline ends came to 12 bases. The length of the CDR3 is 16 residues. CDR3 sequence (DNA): TGCGCCAGCAGTGAACTGATGGGCCTAGCCAAAAACATTCAGTACTTC. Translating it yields CASSELMGLAKNIQYF.

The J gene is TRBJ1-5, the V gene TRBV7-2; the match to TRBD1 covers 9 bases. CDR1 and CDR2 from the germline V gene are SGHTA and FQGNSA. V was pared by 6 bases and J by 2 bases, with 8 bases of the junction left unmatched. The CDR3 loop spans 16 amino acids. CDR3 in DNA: TGTGCCAGCAGTTCGTCCCGGGACAGGGGCAATCAGCCCCAGCATTTT. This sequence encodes CASSSSRDRGNQPQHF.

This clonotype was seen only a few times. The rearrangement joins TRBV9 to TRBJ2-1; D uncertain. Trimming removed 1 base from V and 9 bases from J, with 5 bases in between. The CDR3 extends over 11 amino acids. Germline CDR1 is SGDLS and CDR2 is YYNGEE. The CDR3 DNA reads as TGTGCCAGCAGCGTAAATTCTGAGCAGTTCTTC. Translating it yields CASSVNSEQFF.

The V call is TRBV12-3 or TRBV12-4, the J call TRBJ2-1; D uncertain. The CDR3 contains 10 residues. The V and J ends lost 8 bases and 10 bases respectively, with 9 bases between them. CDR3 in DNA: TGTGCCAGCGCCCGGCGGGAGCAGTTCTTC. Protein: CASARREQFF.

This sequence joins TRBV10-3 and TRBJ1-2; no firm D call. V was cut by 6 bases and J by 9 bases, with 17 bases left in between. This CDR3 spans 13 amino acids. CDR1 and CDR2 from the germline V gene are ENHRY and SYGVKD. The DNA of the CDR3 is TGTGCCATCAGGGGAGAAGGATCCTCCCGCTACACCTTC. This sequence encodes CAIRGEGSSRYTF.

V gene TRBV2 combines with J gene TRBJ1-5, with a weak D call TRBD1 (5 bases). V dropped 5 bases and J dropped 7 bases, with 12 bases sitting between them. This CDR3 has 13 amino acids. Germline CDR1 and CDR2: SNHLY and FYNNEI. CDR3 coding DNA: TGTGCCAGCAGTATGACGCGGGGCCAGCCCCAGCATTTT. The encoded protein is CASSMTRGQPQHF.

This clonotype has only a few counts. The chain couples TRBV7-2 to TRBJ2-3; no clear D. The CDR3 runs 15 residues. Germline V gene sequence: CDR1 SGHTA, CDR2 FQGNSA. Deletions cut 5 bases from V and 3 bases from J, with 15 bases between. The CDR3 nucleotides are TGTGCCAGCAGCCTCGAGTCGCCGTGGACAGATACGCAGTATTTT. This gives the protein CASSLESPWTDTQYF.

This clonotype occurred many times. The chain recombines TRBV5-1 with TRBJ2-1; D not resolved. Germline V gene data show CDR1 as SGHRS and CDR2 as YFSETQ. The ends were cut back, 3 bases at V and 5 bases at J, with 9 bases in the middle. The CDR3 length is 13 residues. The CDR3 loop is CASSSLLDNEQFF. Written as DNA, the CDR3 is TGCGCCAGCAGCTCTTTATTGGACAATGAGCAGTTCTTC.

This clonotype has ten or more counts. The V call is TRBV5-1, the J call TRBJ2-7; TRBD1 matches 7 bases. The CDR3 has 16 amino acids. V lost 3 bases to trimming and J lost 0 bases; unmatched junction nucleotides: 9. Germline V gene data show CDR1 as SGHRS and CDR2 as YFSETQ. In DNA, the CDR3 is TGCGCCAGCAGCTCCCGACAGGGAGTAGCCTCCTACGAGCAGTACTTC. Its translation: CASSSRQGVASYEQYF.

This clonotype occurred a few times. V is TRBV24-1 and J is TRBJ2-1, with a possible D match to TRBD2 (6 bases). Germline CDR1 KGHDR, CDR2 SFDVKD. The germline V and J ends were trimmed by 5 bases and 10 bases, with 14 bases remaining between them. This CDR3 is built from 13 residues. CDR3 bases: TGTGCCACCAGTGCGGGGGAAATAGAGGAGCAGTTCTTC. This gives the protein CATSAGEIEEQFF.

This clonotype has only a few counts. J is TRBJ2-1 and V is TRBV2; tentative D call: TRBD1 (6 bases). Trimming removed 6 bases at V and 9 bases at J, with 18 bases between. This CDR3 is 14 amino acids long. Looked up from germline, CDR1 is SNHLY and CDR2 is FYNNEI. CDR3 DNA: TGTGCCAGCAGCCACAAAGAGGGGGTGGTTGAGCAGTTCTTC. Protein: CASSHKEGVVEQFF.

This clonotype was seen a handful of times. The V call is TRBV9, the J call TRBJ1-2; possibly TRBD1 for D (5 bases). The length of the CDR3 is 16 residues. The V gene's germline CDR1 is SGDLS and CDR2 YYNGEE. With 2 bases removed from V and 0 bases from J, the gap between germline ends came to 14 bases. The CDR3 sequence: CASSVHRDPTNYGYTF. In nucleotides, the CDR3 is TGTGCCAGCAGCGTTCACCGGGACCCAACTAACTATGGCTACACCTTC. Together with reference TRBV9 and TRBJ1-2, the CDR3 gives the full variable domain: DSGVTQTPKHLITATGQRVTLRCSPRSGDLSVYWYQQSLDQGLQFLIQYYNGEERAKGNILERFSAQQFPDLHSELNLSSLELGDSALYFCASSVHRDPTNYGYTFGSGTRLTVV.

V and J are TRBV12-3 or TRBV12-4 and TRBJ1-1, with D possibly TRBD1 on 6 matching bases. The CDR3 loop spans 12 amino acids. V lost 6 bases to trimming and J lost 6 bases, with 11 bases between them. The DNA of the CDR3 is TGTGCCAGCAGAAACAGACAGGCTGAAGCTTTCTTT. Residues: CASRNRQAEAFF.

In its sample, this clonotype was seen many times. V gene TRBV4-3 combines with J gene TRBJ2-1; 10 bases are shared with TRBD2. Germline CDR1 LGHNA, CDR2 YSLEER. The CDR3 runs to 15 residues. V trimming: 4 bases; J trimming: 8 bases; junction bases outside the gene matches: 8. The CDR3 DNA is TGCGCCAGCAGCCCCCAACTAGCGGGACAGTATGAGCAGTTCTTC. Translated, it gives CASSPQLAGQYEQFF.

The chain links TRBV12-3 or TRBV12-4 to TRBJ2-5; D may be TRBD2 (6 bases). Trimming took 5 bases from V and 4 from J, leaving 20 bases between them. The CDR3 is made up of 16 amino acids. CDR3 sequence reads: CASSPEGSGSGETQYF. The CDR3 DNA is TGTGCCAGCAGTCCGGAGGGATCCGGGTCCGGAGAGACCCAGTACTTC.

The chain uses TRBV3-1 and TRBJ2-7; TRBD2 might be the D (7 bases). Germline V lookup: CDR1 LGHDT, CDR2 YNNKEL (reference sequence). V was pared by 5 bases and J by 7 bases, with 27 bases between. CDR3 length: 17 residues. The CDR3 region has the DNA TGTGCCAGCAGCACTATGAAGACCCCAGGGAGGGACAATGAGCAGTACTTC. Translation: CASSTMKTPGRDNEQYF.

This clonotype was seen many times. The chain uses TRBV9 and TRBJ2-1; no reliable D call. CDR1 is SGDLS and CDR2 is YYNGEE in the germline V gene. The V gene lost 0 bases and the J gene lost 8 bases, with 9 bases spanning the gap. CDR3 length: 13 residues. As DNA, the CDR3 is TGTGCCAGCAGCGTAGTTTTCTGGGATGAGCAGTTCTTC. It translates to CASSVVFWDEQFF.

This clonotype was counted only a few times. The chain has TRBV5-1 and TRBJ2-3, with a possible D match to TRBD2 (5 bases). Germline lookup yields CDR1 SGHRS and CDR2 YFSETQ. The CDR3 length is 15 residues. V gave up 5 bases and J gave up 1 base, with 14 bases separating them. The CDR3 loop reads CASRRASAGTDTQYF. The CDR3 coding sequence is TGCGCCAGCAGGAGGGCATCGGCCGGCACAGATACGCAGTATTTT.

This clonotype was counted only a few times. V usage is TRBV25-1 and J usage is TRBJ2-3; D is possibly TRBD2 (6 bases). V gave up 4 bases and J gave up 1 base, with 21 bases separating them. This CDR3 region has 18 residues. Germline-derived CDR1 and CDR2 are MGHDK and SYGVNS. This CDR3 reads CASSAPRRGSFGTDTQYF. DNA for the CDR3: TGTGCCAGCAGTGCTCCCCGGAGGGGAAGTTTTGGCACAGATACGCAGTATTTT. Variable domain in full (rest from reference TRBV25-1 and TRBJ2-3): EADIYQTPRYLVIGTGKKITLECSQTMGHDKMYWYQQDPGMELHLIHYSYGVNSTEKGDLSSESTVSRIRTEHFPLTLESARPSHTSQYLCASSAPRRGSFGTDTQYFGPGTRLTVL.

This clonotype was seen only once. The CDR3 nucleotides read TGTGCCAGCAGGGCCCGGGTTACTGAAGCTTTCTTT. Protein: CASRARVTEAFF. The V and J genes are TRBV2 and TRBJ1-1; D uncertain. The CDR3 has 12 residues. Between the trimmed V and J ends, which lost 6 bases and 5 bases, there was a span of 10 bases. The V gene's germline CDR1 is SNHLY and CDR2 FYNNEI.